Presented here are 12 T cell receptor beta chains from one specimen sequenced in a study of cytomegalovirus exposure and HLA in healthy donors. PCR used 60 Vbeta primers and 13 Jbeta primers. The repertoire was sequenced with immunoSEQ multiplex PCR; TCRdb's copy has only in-frame clones and lacks some. The table includes about 170,000 clones, roughly 80% detected once. The sample taken for sequencing was PBMCs. These receptors were obtained from a woman younger than 35 in good health and CMV-seronegative.

About this clone itself: The junction departs from the called germline gene at one end, perhaps through a read error. J is TRBJ1-3 and V is TRBV7-9; no clear D gene. Germline V lookup: CDR1 SEHNR, CDR2 FQNEAQ (reference sequence). The CDR3 has 17 amino acids. The CDR3 DNA reads as TGTTCCAGCAGCTTCTCAGCAGGCCCAATCTCTGGAAACACCATATATTTT. Its translation: CSSSFSAGPISGNTIYF.

The V call is TRBV10-1, the J call TRBJ2-5; D gene uncertain. The V gene's germline CDR1 is WNHNN and CDR2 SYGVQD (reference sequence). Trimming left V 3 bases short and J 5 bases short, with 13 bases between. The CDR3 runs 14 residues. The CDR3 here is CASSETTRRETQYF. The CDR3 coding sequence is TGCGCCAGCAGTGAAACGACGCGGCGGGAGACCCAGTACTTC.

This chain connects TRBV10-2 to TRBJ2-2, with D hard to call. This CDR3 spans 12 amino acids. With 4 bases removed from V and 4 bases from J, the gap between germline ends came to 4 bases. Germline V gene data show CDR1 as WSHSY and CDR2 as SAAADI. CDR3 DNA sequence: TGCGCCAGCAGTGCGTTCACCGGGGAGCTGTTTTTT. It codes for CASSAFTGELFF.

The chain is built from TRBV28 and TRBJ1-3, with D unclear. The CDR3 runs to 15 residues. The ends were cut back, 5 bases at V and 0 bases at J, with 11 bases in the middle. The germline V gene encodes CDR1 MDHEN and CDR2 SYDVKM. DNA of the CDR3: TGTGCCAGCAGTCCAGATATTGGCTCTGGAAACACCATATATTTT. Translating gives CASSPDIGSGNTIYF.

This rearrangement joins TRBV7-9 to TRBJ1-4; D is ambiguous. Germline CDR1 is SEHNR and CDR2 is FQNEAQ (reference sequence). This CDR3 has 13 amino acids. V lost 2 bases and J lost 5, with 6 bases in between. This CDR3 is CASSLFGNEKLFF. CDR3 bases: TGTGCCAGCAGCTTATTCGGGAATGAAAAACTGTTTTTT.

The V gene is TRBV28, the J gene TRBJ1-5; D is perhaps TRBD1 (5 bases). Germline loops: CDR1 MDHEN, CDR2 SYDVKM. V gave up 5 bases and J gave up 6 bases, with 20 bases separating them. There are 16 residues in the CDR3. The CDR3 DNA reads TGTGCCAGCAGTCCCCCGACGGGGGGGATATTTCAGCCCCAGCATTTT. It codes for CASSPPTGGIFQPQHF.

This clone appeared a few times. The chain has TRBV10-3 and TRBJ1-6; 10 positions agree with TRBD1. The J segment lost 7 bases and the V segment lost 4 bases, leaving 1 base of the junction unmatched. The CDR3 covers 14 residues. Germline values: CDR1 ENHRY, CDR2 SYGVKD. This CDR3 is CAISGTGGNSPLHF. As DNA, the CDR3 is TGTGCCATCAGTGGGACAGGGGGAAATTCACCCCTCCACTTT.

The chain links TRBV27 to TRBJ1-2, with unresolved D. V lost 4 bases, J lost 7 bases, and 19 bases lay in between. CDR3 size: 15 residues. Germline CDR1 is MNHEY and CDR2 is SMNVEV (reference sequence). CDR3 amino acids: CASSSLKPGRAGYTF. The CDR3 nucleotides read TGTGCCAGCAGTTCCCTCAAGCCCGGGAGGGCTGGCTACACCTTC.

V usage is TRBV28 and J usage is TRBJ1-4, with 10 positions matching TRBD1. This CDR3 has 16 amino acids. The trim removed 6 bases at V and 7 bases at J, leaving 11 bases unmatched. Germline V gene data show CDR1 as MDHEN and CDR2 as SYDVKM. CDR3 in DNA: TGTGCCAGCAGCCAAACACCGGGACAGGGGATTGAAAAACTGTTTTTT. Translation gives CASSQTPGQGIEKLFF.

The chain uses TRBV28 and TRBJ1-2; D is possibly TRBD1 (6 bases). CDR3 length equals 12 residues. Deletions cut 8 bases from V and 7 bases from J, with 14 bases between. Germline assignment: CDR1 MDHEN and CDR2 SYDVKM. CDR3: CASRQAVRGYTF. The CDR3 coding sequence is TGTGCCAGCCGACAGGCGGTCCGTGGCTACACCTTC.

This clone was picked up a small number of times. This chain connects TRBV6-6 to TRBJ2-5; 7 positions agree with TRBD1. This CDR3 comprises 13 residues. Trimming removed 7 bases from V and 3 bases from J; junction bases left unmatched: 5. Germline CDR1 and CDR2: MNHNY and SVGAGI (reference sequence). The CDR3, as DNA: TGTGCCAGCACCCCCCAGGGGGAAGAGACCCAGTACTTC. Translation gives CASTPQGEETQYF.

DNA for the CDR3: TGTGCCAGCAGCAAAACTCGGGGCTATGGCTACACCTTC. It is translated as CASSKTRGYGYTF. The chain is built from TRBV5-4 and TRBJ1-2, with D uncertain. The CDR3 is 13 residues long. Germline CDR1 SGHNT, CDR2 YYREEE (reference sequence). Deletions cut 4 bases from V and 4 bases from J, with 11 bases between. The whole variable domain, filled in from reference TRBV5-4 and TRBJ1-2, reads ETGVTQSPTHLIKTRGQQVTLRCSSQSGHNTVSWYQQALGQGPQFIFQYYREEENGRGNFPPRFSGLQFPNYSSELNVNALELDDSALYLCASSKTRGYGYTFGSGTRLTVV.